Sequencing of this T cell receptor (beta chain) was carried out in a study of technical replicates of blood from a handful of donors. Assay used: immunoSEQ multiplex PCR; TCRdb lists only in-frame clones, some missing. Here the sample spans tens of thousands of clones, around nine tenths being singletons. Per the germline V gene, CDR1 is SGHTA and CDR2 is FQGNSA. With 5 bases clipped from V and 0 bases from J, the junction kept 6 bases outside the gene matches. CDR3 size: 15 residues. The V gene is TRBV7-2, the J gene TRBJ1-1, with 7 bases matching TRBD1. The source material was PBMCs. This sequence was found in a human donor in good health. Some clones in this sample may be carry-over from other donors' samples. CDR3 region: CASSTQGTMNTEAFF. CDR3 nucleotide sequence: TGTGCCAGCAGCACACAGGGGACCATGAACACTGAAGCTTTCTTT.